This T cell receptor beta chain was documented in a study of T cell repertoires in cytomegalovirus infection. In the study overall: CMV epitopes in the study were HLA-C-restricted (recently identified) and HLA-B-restricted (well studied). Through public TCR beta signatures, both CMV infection and matching HLA type were indicated.

Of note for this clonotype: Its matching antigen is unknown.

TCRdb re-called the reads through MiXCR, storing one row per CDR3 protein. The profile shows 200,000 to 250,000 distinct CDR3 sequences, less than 50% of them singletons. Germline V gene sequence: CDR1 MDHEN, CDR2 SYDVKM. The CDR3 extends over 14 amino acids. With 3 bases clipped from V and 3 bases from J, the junction kept 4 bases outside the gene matches. Study-wide results and caveats: Identification of carriers of CMV plus the relevant HLA was performed using cumulative public TCR beta family frequency. Ex vivo responses were dominated by HLA-C-restricted CMV-specific TCR beta clonotypes.

The TCR originated in a human donor in good health (CMV status not recorded). Some clones in this sample may be carry-over from other donors' samples. Source: CD8+ T cells from cultured PBMCs, taken from culture after CMV antigen stimulation. The V and J genes are TRBV28 and TRBJ1-2, with 7 bases matching TRBD1. The CDR3 region is CASSFPGTDYGYTF. As DNA, the CDR3 is TGTGCCAGCAGTTTCCCTGGGACAGACTATGGCTACACCTTC.